This entry lists 14 T cell receptor beta chains sequenced from one sample in a study of blood T cell repertoires in COVID-19. The data were produced by immunoSEQ multiplex PCR, yet TCRdb's version contains in-frame clones alone and is incomplete. This table has 300,000 to 400,000 clones, approximately 90% appearing once. Sequencing input: PBMCs or T cells enriched from blood (not recorded which). Receptors were obtained from a woman in her 30s with acute COVID-19.

The chain employs TRBV7-2 and TRBJ2-5; D might be TRBD2 (6 bases). The CDR3 contains 15 residues. The germline V gene encodes CDR1 SGHTA and CDR2 FQGNSA. V dropped 5 bases and J dropped 5 bases, with 18 bases sitting between them. The CDR3 nucleotides are TGTGCCAGCAGCGCCCGGCGGGGCCCCGGGGAGACCCAGTACTTC. Translation gives CASSARRGPGETQYF.

This clone has more than one count but fewer than ten. CDR3 bases: TGCAGCGTTTCAGACACTGAAGCTTTCTTT. Protein sequence: CSVSDTEAFF. The chain recombines TRBV29-1 with TRBJ1-1; D not certain. Germline V lookup: CDR1 SQVTM, CDR2 ANQGSEA. Trimming removed 5 bases from V and 3 bases from J, with 4 bases in between. The CDR3 runs 10 residues.

The chain carries TRBV3-1 (or the pseudogene TRBV3-2) and TRBJ2-2; D is undetermined. The CDR3 is 16 residues long. Germline V gene data show CDR1 as LGHDT and CDR2 as YNNKEL (reference sequence). Trimming left V 5 bases short and J 0 bases short, with 13 bases between. This CDR3 is CASSTISGPNTGELFF. The CDR3 DNA reads TGTGCCAGCAGCACAATATCAGGTCCGAACACCGGGGAGCTGTTTTTT.

The J gene is TRBJ1-5, the V gene TRBV7-9, with a weak D call TRBD1 (5 bases). Germline lookup yields CDR1 SEHNR and CDR2 FQNEAQ (reference sequence). This CDR3 contains 16 residues. Trimming took off 3 bases at V and 0 bases at J, with 12 bases between the two ends. The CDR3 DNA reads as TGTGCCAGCAGCTTGAGCAGGGTGGGTAGCAATCAGCCCCAGCATTTT. Encoded protein: CASSLSRVGSNQPQHF. The full variable domain, with the rest looked up from reference TRBV7-9 and TRBJ1-5, is DTGVSQNPRHKITKRGQNVTFRCDPISEHNRLYWYRQTLGQGPEFLTYFQNEAQLEKSRLLSDRFSAERPKGSFSTLEIQRTEQGDSAMYLCASSLSRVGSNQPQHFGDGTRLSIL.

This chain joins TRBV19 and TRBJ1-2; maybe TRBD1 (5 bases). The CDR3 is made up of 12 amino acids. V lost 5 bases to trimming and J lost 5 bases, with 9 bases between them. CDR1 is LNHDA, CDR2 SQIVND, per germline (reference sequence). This CDR3 is CASSSPGYGYTF. The CDR3 nucleotides read TGTGCCAGTAGTTCGCCAGGGTATGGCTACACCTTC. The full variable domain, with the rest looked up from reference TRBV19 and TRBJ1-2, is DGGITQSPKYLFRKEGQNVTLSCEQNLNHDAMYWYRQDPGQGLRLIYYSQIVNDFQKGDIAEGYSVSREKKESFPLTVTSAQKNPTAFYLCASSSPGYGYTFGSGTRLTVV.

V gene TRBV5-6 combines with J gene TRBJ1-2; TRBD1 matches 10 bases. With 0 bases clipped from V and 1 base from J, the junction kept 3 bases outside the gene matches. The CDR3 runs 16 residues. CDR1 SGHDT and CDR2 YYEEEE come from the germline V gene. The CDR3 coding sequence is TGTGCCAGCAGCTTGGGACGGACAGGGGGTAACTATGGCTACACCTTC. Amino acid sequence: CASSLGRTGGNYGYTF.

The J gene is TRBJ2-1, the V gene TRBV6-1; tentatively, D is TRBD2 (6 bases). This CDR3 comprises 17 residues. V was clipped by 0 bases and J by 1 base, with 13 bases between them. In germline, CDR1 is MNHNS, CDR2 SASEGT. CDR3 region: CASSEAWGRGSYNEQFF. The CDR3 DNA is TGTGCCAGCAGTGAAGCTTGGGGTCGGGGGTCCTACAATGAGCAGTTCTTC.

The rearrangement links TRBV9 to TRBJ2-1; D is unresolved. CDR1 SGDLS and CDR2 YYNGEE come from the germline V gene. Trimming stripped 2 bases from V and 3 bases from J, with 6 bases between. The CDR3 contains 13 residues. This CDR3 reads CASSVSDYNEQFF. For the CDR3, the DNA is TGTGCCAGCAGCGTTTCAGACTACAATGAGCAGTTCTTC. Based on the CDR3 plus reference TRBV9 and TRBJ2-1, the full variable domain is DSGVTQTPKHLITATGQRVTLRCSPRSGDLSVYWYQQSLDQGLQFLIQYYNGEERAKGNILERFSAQQFPDLHSELNLSSLELGDSALYFCASSVSDYNEQFFGPGTRLTVL.

V and J are TRBV19 and TRBJ2-1, with 10 positions matching TRBD2. V shed 3 bases, J shed 5 bases, and the junction held 4 bases outside the gene matches. This CDR3 has 15 amino acids. The germline V gene encodes CDR1 LNHDA and CDR2 SQIVND (reference sequence). CDR3 in DNA: TGTGCCAGTAGTATTGTAGGACTAGCGGACAATGAGCAGTTCTTC. It specifies CASSIVGLADNEQFF.

This sequence joins TRBV19 and TRBJ2-7; tentative D call: TRBD2 (6 bases). The CDR3 is 11 amino acids. The ends were cut back, 9 bases at V and 3 bases at J, with 9 bases in the middle. CDR1 LNHDA and CDR2 SQIVND come from the germline V gene (reference sequence). CDR3 in amino acids: CASAGLYEQYF. The CDR3 DNA reads as TGTGCCAGCGCGGGGCTCTACGAGCAGTACTTC.

About this clone itself: The sample has other DNA sequences that encode this CDR3 too. V usage is TRBV18 and J usage is TRBJ2-5; TRBD1 is a possible D gene (5 bases). The CDR3 spans 12 residues. V lost 2 bases and J lost 5, with 6 bases in between. Per the germline V gene, CDR1 is KGHSH and CDR2 is LQKENI. CDR3 protein: CASSPSGETQYF. The CDR3 DNA is TGTGCCAGCTCACCATCAGGGGAGACCCAGTACTTC. The full variable domain, in which reference TRBV18 and TRBJ2-5 provide the parts outside the CDR3, is NAGVMQNPRHLVRRRGQEARLRCSPMKGHSHVYWYRQLPEEGLKFMVYLQKENIIDESGMPKERFSAEFPKEGPSILRIQQVVRGDSAAYFCASSPSGETQYFGPGTRLLVL.

This clone was recorded only once. The chain links TRBV19 to TRBJ1-4; D is unclear. Trimming pared 5 bases from V and 0 bases from J, leaving 22 bases between. Germline CDR1 LNHDA, CDR2 SQIVND (reference sequence). The CDR3 spans 19 residues. In nucleotides, the CDR3 is TGTGCCAGTAGTGCGACAACCGGGATCTTATTAGCAACTAATGAAAAACTGTTTTTT. This sequence encodes CASSATTGILLATNEKLFF. Full variable domain (missing parts from reference TRBV19 and TRBJ1-4): DGGITQSPKYLFRKEGQNVTLSCEQNLNHDAMYWYRQDPGQGLRLIYYSQIVNDFQKGDIAEGYSVSREKKESFPLTVTSAQKNPTAFYLCASSATTGILLATNEKLFFGSGTQLSVL.

V and J are TRBV4-1 and TRBJ2-6, with 9 bases fitting TRBD1. The germline CDR1 and CDR2 sequences are MGHRA and YSYEKL. This CDR3 is built from 18 residues. V was pared by 1 base and J by 2 bases, with 6 bases of the junction left unmatched. CDR3 amino acids: CASSQVGQGRTGANVLTF. The CDR3 DNA sequence: TGCGCCAGCAGCCAAGTCGGACAGGGGAGAACTGGGGCCAACGTCCTGACTTTC.

V is TRBV6-4 and J is TRBJ1-1; D remains ambiguous. Trimming left V 3 bases short and J 2 bases short, with 13 bases between. The CDR3 is made up of 15 amino acids. Germline CDR1 reads MRHNA; CDR2 reads SNTAGT. The CDR3 region is CASSEGQVPNTEAFF. Here the CDR3 DNA reads TGTGCCAGCAGTGAGGGTCAGGTTCCTAACACTGAAGCTTTCTTT.